A single sample is the source of the 4 T cell receptor beta chains below, sequenced in a study of radiation and T cells in renal cell carcinoma. The time point here: blood 4 weeks post-SBRT, at nephrectomy. As to treatment: 15 Gy SBRT to primary tumor, nephrectomy 4 weeks later. Only in-frame clones appear in the TCRdb table, and some are missing; sequencing was by immunoSEQ multiplex PCR. The repertoire holds over 25,000 clones, with over 70% as singletons. Specimen: blood, collected from a patient whose treatment included radiotherapy and nephrectomy. These receptors were obtained from a man aged 60 to 69 with renal cell carcinoma.

This chain links TRBV4-3 with TRBJ2-4, with TRBD1 matching 8 bases. The CDR3 contains 17 residues. Losses at the gene ends were 2 bases for V and 5 bases for J; bases not matched to a gene: 11. Germline CDR1 is LGHNA and CDR2 is YSLEER. The CDR3 spells CASSQHRFRTGQNIQYF. The CDR3 bases are TGCGCCAGCAGCCAACACCGATTTAGGACAGGGCAAAACATTCAGTACTTC.

The genes are TRBV18 and TRBJ1-1; possible D gene TRBD1, 6 bases. V was pared by 3 bases and J by 1 base, with 6 bases between. Germline lookup yields CDR1 KGHSH and CDR2 LQKENI. This CDR3 is 13 amino acids long. The CDR3 sequence is CASSPGQNTEAFF. The CDR3 region has the DNA TGTGCCAGCTCACCGGGACAGAACACTGAAGCTTTCTTT.

The chain recombines TRBV7-9 with TRBJ2-1, with D perhaps TRBD1 (8 bases). The length of the CDR3 is 15 residues. Germline V gives CDR1 SEHNR, CDR2 FQNEAQ (reference sequence). V lost 7 bases and J lost 7, with 20 bases in between. CDR3 nucleotides: TGTGCCAGCACCCTAAGCGGGACAGGTGGGAATGAGCAGTTCTTC. It yields the protein CASTLSGTGGNEQFF.

J is TRBJ2-7 and V is TRBV6-5; D remains unclear. The CDR3 length is 15 residues. V lost 6 bases, J lost 0 bases, and 15 bases lay in between. From germline, CDR1 is MNHEY and CDR2 SVGAGI. CDR3 nucleotides: TGTGCCAGCAGCGGGCATCGAAAACTCTCCTACGAGCAGTACTTC. It codes for CASSGHRKLSYEQYF.